This T cell receptor beta chain stems from a study of PD-L1 blockade in urothelial cancer. V was clipped by 6 bases and J by 0 bases; unmatched bases: 5. Per the germline V gene, CDR1 is MNHNS and CDR2 is SASEGT. This CDR3 region has 15 residues. Assay: immunoSEQ multiplex PCR; the TCRdb copy retains only in-frame clones and omits some. The sample records tens of thousands of clones, approximately 80% being singletons. This TCR was sampled from a man in his 70s with urothelial cancer. This chain joins TRBV6-1 and TRBJ1-5; 7 bases agree with TRBD1. The source was PBMCs, collected around atezolizumab (anti-PD-L1) treatment. CDR3 sequence (DNA): TGTGCCAGCAGGCCAGGGACAGCTAGCAATCAGCCCCAGCATTTT. It specifies CASRPGTASNQPQHF.